This T cell receptor (beta chain) was found in a study of T-cell memory formation after mild COVID-19. TCRdb reprocessed the 5' RACE reads with MiXCR, giving one entry per CDR3 protein. The sample has 400,000 to 500,000 distinct CDR3 sequences; 15% to 25% are singletons. This CDR3 region has 16 residues. CDR1 is SGHTA, CDR2 FQGNSA, per germline. Losses at the gene ends were 9 bases for V and 5 bases for J; bases not matched to a gene: 17. The chain recombines TRBV7-2 with TRBJ1-1; 8 bases are a match to TRBD1. The specimen was PBMCs or a T cell subset sorted from them (not recorded which). This TCR was recovered from an adult woman who had mild COVID-19 (a few samples of this study predate the infection). Cell type and time point are not known. The CDR3 bases are TGTGCCAGGACCACAGGGGGGGGCAGGCGGCAGACTGAAGCTTTCTTT. Encoded protein: CARTTGGGRRQTEAFF.